The 24 T cell receptor beta chains below were found in one sample sequenced in a study of blood T cell repertoires in COVID-19 (dated by TCRdb to about 2020). The library came from the immunoSEQ multiplex PCR assay. The table was pulled from immuneACCESS by TCRdb, which kept in-frame rearrangements only. Such tables lose some clones; where checked, under half of the loss comes from unresolved V genes, and the rest has no known cause. This sample is represented by 330,000 or so clones; approximately 86% of them were singletons. The ten largest clones take up roughly 9.9% of the sample. Sequenced: peripheral blood. The receptors were gathered from a man aged 30-40 years with COVID-19, enrolled during active disease.

The J gene is TRBJ2-7, the V gene TRBV19, with 9 bases that match TRBD2. Germline values: CDR1 LNHDA, CDR2 SQIVND (reference sequence). The CDR3 has 14 residues. V lost 4 bases to trimming and J lost 2 bases; unmatched junction nucleotides: 3. CDR3 sequence reads: CASSRGGRAYEQYF. CDR3 in DNA: TGTGCCAGTAGTAGGGGCGGGAGGGCCTACGAGCAGTACTTC.

J is TRBJ1-2 and V is TRBV19; TRBD1 matches 7 bases. The V gene's germline CDR1 is LNHDA and CDR2 SQIVND (reference sequence). After removal of 5 bases from V and 4 bases from J, the junction contained 10 bases not matched to a gene. The CDR3 covers 15 residues. The CDR3 region has the DNA TGTGCCAGTAGTCCACGACAGGGCCCCATCTATGGCTACACCTTC. It codes for CASSPRQGPIYGYTF.

V usage is TRBV6-2 or TRBV6-3 and J usage is TRBJ2-3, with 11 bases lining up with TRBD2. The CDR3 length is 17 residues. In germline, CDR1 is MNHEY, CDR2 SVGEGT. Unmatched junction bases numbered 6, after V lost 2 bases and J lost 2 bases. The CDR3 coding sequence is TGTGCCAGCAGTTACATGGCTAGCGGGGGGCCCACAGATACGCAGTATTTT. Its translation: CASSYMASGGPTDTQYF.

The chain employs TRBV5-1 and TRBJ2-1, with 14 bases matching TRBD2. This CDR3 spans 15 amino acids. Germline CDR1 and CDR2: SGHRS and YFSETQ. The V and J ends lost 3 bases and 10 bases, in that order; junction bases with no gene match: 6. The CDR3 region has the DNA TGCGCCAGCAGCTCGGGACTAGCGGGAGAAAAGGAGCAGTTCTTC. This gives the protein CASSSGLAGEKEQFF.

The CDR3 protein is CASSFGGTGVNSPLHF. The CDR3 nucleotides read TGCGCCAGCAGCTTTGGAGGGACAGGCGTTAATTCACCCCTCCACTTT. The chain is built from TRBV5-1 and TRBJ1-6; 8 positions agree with TRBD1. The germline V gene has CDR1 SGHRS and CDR2 YFSETQ. The CDR3 sequence is 16 residues long. Trimming at V came to 2 bases and at J to 6 bases, leaving 7 bases not matched to a gene.

The rearrangement links TRBV10-3 to TRBJ2-1; 10 bases are shared with TRBD1. CDR3 length: 15 amino acids. The junction had 7 bases not matched to a gene; V was cut back by 10 bases and J by 1 base. In germline, CDR1 is ENHRY, CDR2 SYGVKD. The CDR3 reads CATTEGQGSYNEQFF. As DNA, the CDR3 is TGTGCCACCACTGAGGGACAGGGGTCCTACAATGAGCAGTTCTTC.

The chain links TRBV11-2 to TRBJ1-1; 11 bases map to TRBD1. V dropped 5 bases and J dropped 6; count of bases not matched to a gene: 11. The CDR3 contains 16 residues. CDR1 is SGHAT and CDR2 is FQNNGV in the germline V gene. CDR3 sequence reads: CASSPGTGGRGSEAFF. In DNA form, the CDR3 reads TGTGCCAGCAGCCCCGGGACAGGGGGTAGAGGGTCTGAAGCTTTCTTT.

In DNA, the CDR3 is TGCGCCAGCAGCCAAGATGTAGGAGGGCATCAGCCCCAGCATTTT. Amino acid sequence: CASSQDVGGHQPQHF. The chain carries TRBV4-3 and TRBJ1-5; D call uncertain. CDR1 LGHNA and CDR2 YSLEER come from the germline V gene. Trimming removed 0 bases from V and 5 bases from J, with 11 bases in between. The length of the CDR3 is 15 residues.

V is TRBV28 and J is TRBJ1-1; D remains ambiguous. Germline lookup yields CDR1 MDHEN and CDR2 SYDVKM. Between the trimmed V and J ends, which lost 4 bases and 0 bases, there was a span of 6 bases. The CDR3 spans 13 residues. CDR3 region: CASSYHMNTEAFF. CDR3 DNA: TGTGCCAGCAGTTACCACATGAACACTGAAGCTTTCTTT.

This chain uses TRBV10-3 with TRBJ2-1; 14 nucleotides align to TRBD2. CDR1 is ENHRY and CDR2 is SYGVKD in the germline V gene. Trimming removed 7 bases from V and 7 bases from J; junction bases left unmatched: 15. The CDR3 runs to 18 residues. The CDR3 loop reads CAITSGLAGVGGGNEQFF. The CDR3 region has the DNA TGTGCCATCACCTCGGGACTAGCGGGAGTGGGGGGAGGGAATGAGCAGTTCTTC.

The chain has TRBV7-7 and TRBJ2-7, with 8 bases fitting TRBD1. Germline lookup yields CDR1 SSHAT and CDR2 FNYEAQ (reference sequence). V gave up 1 base and J gave up 4 bases; unmatched junction bases: 3. The CDR3 consists of 14 residues. The CDR3 DNA is TGTGCCAGCAGCTTAGGGACAGGGACTTACGAGCAGTACTTC. Translation: CASSLGTGTYEQYF. The entire variable domain, with the rest obtained from reference TRBV7-7 and TRBJ2-7, is as follows: GAGVSQSPRYKVTKRGQDVTLRCDPISSHATLYWYQQALGQGPEFLTYFNYEAQPDKSGLPSDRFSAERPEGSISTLTIQRTEQRDSAMYRCASSLGTGTYEQYFGPGTRLTVT.

This chain uses TRBV5-4 with TRBJ1-1; perhaps TRBD1 as D (6 bases). V was pared by 0 bases and J by 2 bases, with 8 bases between. The CDR3 extends over 14 amino acids. CDR1 SGHNT and CDR2 YYREEE come from the germline V gene (reference sequence). CDR3 sequence reads: CASSLEQGNTEAFF. The CDR3 DNA reads TGTGCCAGCAGCTTGGAACAGGGAAACACTGAAGCTTTCTTT.

The rearrangement uses TRBV10-1 and TRBJ2-7, with D perhaps TRBD2 (7 bases). Germline V gives CDR1 WNHNN, CDR2 SYGVQD (reference sequence). The V end lost 1 base, the J end lost 9 bases, and 19 bases lay between the germline ends. The CDR3 has 15 residues. The DNA for the CDR3 is TGCGCCAGCAGTGAGTGGGGGGGCGACCAATTGAGGCAGTACTTC. Protein product: CASSEWGGDQLRQYF.

This rearrangement joins TRBV11-2 to TRBJ1-2, with no clear D. This CDR3 contains 15 residues. From germline, CDR1 is SGHAT and CDR2 FQNNGV. Deletions cut 1 base from V and 5 bases from J, with 14 bases between. CDR3 region: CASSLGVRINYGYTF. The CDR3 DNA reads TGTGCCAGCAGCTTAGGGGTCAGGATTAATTATGGCTACACCTTC.

The chain is built from TRBV28 and TRBJ2-5, with D tentatively TRBD2 (7 bases). V gave up 3 bases and J gave up 5 bases, with 13 bases separating them. Germline CDR1 is MDHEN and CDR2 is SYDVKM. The CDR3 length is 14 residues. The CDR3 DNA reads as TGTGCCAGCAGTTTCGCGGGGGCGTTGGAGACCCAGTACTTC. Protein: CASSFAGALETQYF.

V usage is TRBV11-2 and J usage is TRBJ2-5; a possible D gene is TRBD2 (6 bases). This CDR3 has 14 residues. CDR1 is SGHAT, CDR2 FQNNGV, per germline. Trimming cost V 4 bases and J 5 bases, with 14 bases left between them. The CDR3 nucleotides read TGTGCCAGCAGCTCCACGGGAGAGCGGGAGACCCAGTACTTC. Translation gives CASSSTGERETQYF.

The chain couples TRBV7-6 to TRBJ2-7, with D possibly TRBD1 on 6 matching bases. From germline, CDR1 is SGHVS and CDR2 FNYEAQ. The CDR3 totals 15 residues. V was cut by 4 bases and J by 7 bases, with 20 bases left in between. CDR3 amino acids: CASSSVIQGLYEQYF. The CDR3 bases are TGTGCCAGCAGCTCCGTAATACAGGGCCTCTATGAGCAGTACTTC.

V usage is TRBV6-4 and J usage is TRBJ2-3; 9 positions agree with TRBD2. With 4 bases clipped from V and 2 bases from J, the junction kept 1 base outside the gene matches. Germline CDR1 and CDR2: MRHNA and SNTAGT. The CDR3 contains 14 residues. CDR3 nucleotide sequence: TGTGCCAGCAGTGGCGGGGGGGCCACAGATACGCAGTATTTT. Its protein is CASSGGGATDTQYF.

The chain combines TRBV5-1 with TRBJ1-1; D not certain. CDR1 is SGHRS and CDR2 is YFSETQ in the germline V gene. Trimming took off 0 bases at V and 4 bases at J, with 4 bases between the two ends. CDR3 size: 12 residues. CDR3 DNA: TGCGCCAGCAGCTTGGGGCCCACTGAAGCTTTCTTT. As protein: CASSLGPTEAFF.

This chain joins TRBV28 and TRBJ2-7; maybe TRBD2 (7 bases). Germline V gene data show CDR1 as MDHEN and CDR2 as SYDVKM. The V gene lost 0 bases and the J gene lost 5 bases, with 11 bases spanning the gap. The CDR3 has 14 residues. The CDR3 region is CASSLWGGGNEQYF. In nucleotides, the CDR3 is TGTGCCAGCAGTTTATGGGGAGGGGGAAACGAGCAGTACTTC.

The chain employs TRBV12-5 and TRBJ2-1; possibly TRBD2 for D (5 bases). With 0 bases removed from V and 9 bases from J, the gap between germline ends came to 6 bases. This CDR3 spans 12 amino acids. Germline CDR1 LGHNT, CDR2 FRNRAP. The CDR3: CASGLVGSEQFF. The CDR3 bases are TGTGCTAGTGGTTTGGTGGGGAGTGAGCAGTTCTTC.

The J gene is TRBJ1-2, the V gene TRBV9; 10 bases align to TRBD1. Germline V gene sequence: CDR1 SGDLS, CDR2 YYNGEE. J was trimmed by 8 bases and V by 3 bases; bases with no gene match: 13. The CDR3 length is 16 residues. The CDR3 DNA reads TGTGCCAGCAGCGCCCAGGGACAGGGGACTCTGGAAGGCTACACCTTC. It yields the protein CASSAQGQGTLEGYTF.

The gene calls are TRBV15 and TRBJ2-1; TRBD1 agrees at 9 bases. The CDR3 has 14 amino acids. V was pared by 2 bases and J by 8 bases, with 4 bases of the junction left unmatched. The germline V gene encodes CDR1 LNHNV and CDR2 YYDKDF (reference sequence). The CDR3 spells CATSRPYRGHEQFF. The CDR3 DNA follows: TGTGCCACCAGCAGACCCTACAGGGGGCATGAGCAGTTCTTC.

The chain has TRBV15 and TRBJ2-5, with 9 positions matching TRBD1. Germline V gives CDR1 LNHNV, CDR2 YYDKDF (reference sequence). The CDR3 covers 16 residues. V was pared by 5 bases and J by 0 bases, with 7 bases of the junction left unmatched. The CDR3 here is CATSPRTGANQETQYF. The CDR3 DNA follows: TGTGCCACCAGCCCCCGGACAGGGGCCAACCAAGAGACCCAGTACTTC.